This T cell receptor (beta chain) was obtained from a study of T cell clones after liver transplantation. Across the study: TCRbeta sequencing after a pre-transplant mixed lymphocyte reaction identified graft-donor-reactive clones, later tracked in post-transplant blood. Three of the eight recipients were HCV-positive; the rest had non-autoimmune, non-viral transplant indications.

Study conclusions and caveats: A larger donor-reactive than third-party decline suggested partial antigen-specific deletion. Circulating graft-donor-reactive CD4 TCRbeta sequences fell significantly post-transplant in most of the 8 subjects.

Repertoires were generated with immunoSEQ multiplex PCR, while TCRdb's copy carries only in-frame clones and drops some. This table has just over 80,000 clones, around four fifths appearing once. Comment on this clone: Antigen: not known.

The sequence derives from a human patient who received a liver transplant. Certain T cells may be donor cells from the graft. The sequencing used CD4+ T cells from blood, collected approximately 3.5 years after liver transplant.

CDR3 loop: CASSGCAEAFF. The CDR3 nucleotides read TGTGCCAGCAGCGGGTGCGCTGAAGCTTTCTTT. The rearrangement links TRBV11-2 to TRBJ1-1; D is uncertain. V was shortened by 5 bases and J by 6 bases, with 7 bases between the two germline ends. CDR3 length: 11 residues. Looked up from germline, CDR1 is SGHAT and CDR2 is FQNNGV.